The clone carrying this TCR beta chain came up many times. Its matching antigen is unknown. TCRdb redid the calling of the multiplex PCR reads with MiXCR, one entry per CDR3 protein. The table shows about 270,000 distinct CDR3 sequences, with around 30% occurring only once. This record belongs to a study of breast tumors, draining lymph nodes, adjacent tissues. The length of the CDR3 is 11 residues. After removal of 7 bases from V and 4 bases from J, the junction contained 3 bases not matched to a gene. Germline CDR1 SQVTM, CDR2 ANQGSEA. Findings and caveats of the study: Data fit most tumor T cells coming from lymph node, expanding in tumor. Tumors had less TCR diversity than lymph nodes, more than nontumor tissue.

Samples came from axillary lymph nodes draining the breast cancer. The gene calls are TRBV29-1 and TRBJ1-1; 7 bases agree with TRBD1. This receptor was taken from a female donor with breast cancer. Some clones in this sample may be carry-over from other donors' samples. The sample comprised axillary lymph node tissue. The CDR3 DNA follows: TGCAGCGCACACAGGGGCACTGAAGCTTTCTTT. It yields the protein CSAHRGTEAFF.